The 13 T cell receptor beta chains given below trace back to one sample, sequenced in a study of OX40 agonist ivuxolimab in advanced cancers. Sequenced by immunoSEQ multiplex PCR; TCRdb stores in-frame clones only, minus some. There are about 86,000 clones in the sample; 70% to 90% occur only once, and approximately 1.5% lies in the top ten. The specimen comprised CD4+ or CD8+ T cells sorted from blood, sampled in a trial of the OX40 agonist ivuxolimab. All receptors come from an adult with an advanced solid tumor such as melanoma, head and neck, liver or kidney cancer.

The table lists this clone with a count of one. The chain has TRBV6-5 and TRBJ2-2, with D perhaps assigned TRBD1 or TRBD2 (5 bases each). This CDR3 spans 13 amino acids. In germline, CDR1 is MNHEY, CDR2 SVGAGI. V gave up 8 bases and J gave up 4 bases, with 11 bases separating them. CDR3 sequence reads: CASAGGSTGELFF. CDR3 sequence (DNA): TGTGCCAGCGCTGGGGGAAGCACCGGGGAGCTGTTTTTT.

The gene calls are TRBV19 and TRBJ2-5; D may match TRBD1 or TRBD2 (7 bases each). Germline lookup yields CDR1 LNHDA and CDR2 SQIVND (reference sequence). CDR3 length equals 17 residues. With 0 bases removed from V and 6 bases from J, the gap between germline ends came to 20 bases. This CDR3 reads CASSIDGRGLADKTQYF. The CDR3 nucleotides read TGTGCCAGTAGTATAGATGGGAGGGGGCTAGCTGACAAGACCCAGTACTTC. The full variable domain, rest sourced from reference TRBV19 and TRBJ2-5, is DGGITQSPKYLFRKEGQNVTLSCEQNLNHDAMYWYRQDPGQGLRLIYYSQIVNDFQKGDIAEGYSVSREKKESFPLTVTSAQKNPTAFYLCASSIDGRGLADKTQYFGPGTRLLVL.

This clone was observed a single time. The chain has TRBV7-3 and TRBJ2-5, with D perhaps TRBD2 (6 bases). Germline V gene lookup returns CDR1 SGHTA and CDR2 FQGTGA. The V and J ends lost 5 bases and 2 bases respectively, with 12 bases between them. CDR3 size: 14 residues. Here the CDR3 DNA reads TGTGCCAGCAGCCCGGGGAGGATACAAGAGACCCAGTACTTC. The encoded protein is CASSPGRIQETQYF.

J is TRBJ1-1 and V is TRBV7-9; 9 bases match TRBD1. V shed 4 bases, J shed 1 base, and the junction held 4 bases outside the gene matches. Germline V gives CDR1 SEHNR, CDR2 FQNEAQ (reference sequence). The CDR3 runs to 15 residues. The CDR3 here is CASSYLTGGNTEAFF. The CDR3 DNA reads as TGTGCCAGCAGCTATCTGACAGGGGGGAACACTGAAGCTTTCTTT. Looking up the rest from reference TRBV7-9 and TRBJ1-1 gives the full variable domain: DTGVSQNPRHKITKRGQNVTFRCDPISEHNRLYWYRQTLGQGPEFLTYFQNEAQLEKSRLLSDRFSAERPKGSFSTLEIQRTEQGDSAMYLCASSYLTGGNTEAFFGQGTRLTVV.

With regard to this clone: The identical CDR3 is also encoded by other nucleotide sequences in the sample. This chain links TRBV5-1 with TRBJ1-4, with TRBD1 identical over 9 bases. The CDR3 has 14 residues. Germline-derived CDR1 and CDR2 are SGHRS and YFSETQ. V trimming: 4 bases; J trimming: 5 bases; junction bases outside the gene matches: 3. The CDR3 nucleotides read TGCGCCAGCAGCCCCGGGACAGGGAATGAAAAACTGTTTTTT. This codes for CASSPGTGNEKLFF.

The chain uses TRBV5-6 and TRBJ2-5; no firm D call. CDR1 and CDR2 (germline): SGHDT, YYEEEE. The V end was cut by 1 base, the J end by 1 base, with 8 bases between. The CDR3 runs to 14 residues. The CDR3 DNA follows: TGTGCCAGCAGCTTGTGGAGAAGCCAAGAGACCCAGTACTTC. Translating gives CASSLWRSQETQYF.

Only one count was recorded for this clone. V gene TRBV30 combines with J gene TRBJ1-6; perhaps TRBD1 as D (5 bases). The CDR3 runs 18 residues. Germline loops: CDR1 GTSNPN, CDR2 SVGIG (reference sequence). Trimming cost V 0 bases and J 2 bases, with 17 bases left between them. The CDR3 here is CAWSVPGAGLAYNSPLHF. The CDR3 DNA is TGTGCCTGGAGTGTCCCCGGGGCGGGATTAGCCTATAATTCACCCCTCCACTTT.

This chain uses TRBV7-9 with TRBJ2-5; no clear D gene. The CDR3 runs to 11 residues. The V gene lost 4 bases and the J gene lost 2 bases, with 2 bases spanning the gap. CDR1 and CDR2 (germline): SEHNR, FQNEAQ (reference sequence). For the CDR3, the DNA is TGTGCCAGCAGCTGGCAAGAGACCCAGTACTTC. Encoded protein: CASSWQETQYF.

As regards this clone: A read error may produce the germline difference seen at one junction end. The chain employs TRBV7-7 and TRBJ1-1; 8 nucleotides agree with TRBD1. The germline CDR1 and CDR2 sequences are SSHAT and FNYEAQ (reference sequence). CDR3 size: 12 residues. CDR3 protein: CASSPWTGEAFF. The CDR3 coding sequence is TGTGCTAGCAGCCCTTGGACAGGGGAAGCTTTCTTT.

The rearrangement uses TRBV5-1 and TRBJ1-4, with no clear D. V was cut by 0 bases and J by 6 bases, with 9 bases left in between. The germline V gene has CDR1 SGHRS and CDR2 YFSETQ. This CDR3 has 14 residues. This chain's CDR3 is CASSLGRKDEKLFF. Written as DNA, the CDR3 is TGCGCCAGCAGCTTGGGTAGGAAGGATGAAAAACTGTTTTTT.

The rearrangement links TRBV28 to TRBJ2-3; D remains unclear. The CDR3 is 14 residues long. V shed 5 bases and J shed 4 bases, with 13 bases lying between them. CDR1 MDHEN and CDR2 SYDVKM come from the germline V gene. CDR3 residues: CASSHSPKSDTQYF. CDR3 DNA sequence: TGTGCCAGCAGTCACTCCCCTAAATCAGATACGCAGTATTTT.

This clone has only one observation. V usage is TRBV7-8 and J usage is TRBJ2-2; no firm D call. CDR3 length: 16 residues. The V gene's germline CDR1 is SGHVS and CDR2 FQNEAQ. Trimming left V 1 base short and J 2 bases short, with 11 bases between. The CDR3 region has the DNA TGTGCCAGCAGCTTAGGCGCAGCTCGAAACACCGGGGAGCTGTTTTTT. Residues: CASSLGAARNTGELFF.

The J gene is TRBJ1-3, the V gene TRBV9; D ambiguous. Germline V CDR1 and CDR2: SGDLS, YYNGEE. This CDR3 comprises 14 residues. With 0 bases removed from V and 0 bases from J, the gap between germline ends came to 4 bases. The DNA for the CDR3 is TGTGCCAGCAGCGTAGGGAGCTCTGGAAACACCATATATTTT. It codes for CASSVGSSGNTIYF.